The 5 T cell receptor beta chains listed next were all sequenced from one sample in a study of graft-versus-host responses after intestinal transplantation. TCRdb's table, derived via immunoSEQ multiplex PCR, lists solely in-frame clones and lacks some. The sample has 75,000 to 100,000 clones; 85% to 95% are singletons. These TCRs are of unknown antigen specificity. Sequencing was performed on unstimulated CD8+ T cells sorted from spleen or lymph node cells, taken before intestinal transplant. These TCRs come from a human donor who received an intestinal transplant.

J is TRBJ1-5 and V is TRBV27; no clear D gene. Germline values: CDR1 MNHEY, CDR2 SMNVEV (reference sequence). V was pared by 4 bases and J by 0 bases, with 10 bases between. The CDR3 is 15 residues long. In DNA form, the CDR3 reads TGTGCCAGCAGTTCCTTATCGGGTAGCAATCAGCCCCAGCATTTT. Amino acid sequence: CASSSLSGSNQPQHF.

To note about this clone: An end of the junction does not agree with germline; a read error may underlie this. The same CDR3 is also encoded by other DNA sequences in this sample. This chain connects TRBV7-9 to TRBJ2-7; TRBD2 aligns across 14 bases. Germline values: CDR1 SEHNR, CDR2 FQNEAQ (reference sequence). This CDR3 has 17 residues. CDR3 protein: CASSSGGTSGSPYEQYF. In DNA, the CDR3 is TGTGCCAGCAGCTCCGGAGGGACTAGCGGGAGTCCCTACGAGCAGTACTTT.

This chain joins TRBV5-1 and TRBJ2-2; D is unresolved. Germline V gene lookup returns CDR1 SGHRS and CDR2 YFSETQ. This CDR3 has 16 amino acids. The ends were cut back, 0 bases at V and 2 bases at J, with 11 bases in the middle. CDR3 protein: CASSLDYKHNTGELFF. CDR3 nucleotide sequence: TGCGCCAGCAGCTTGGACTATAAACATAACACCGGGGAGCTGTTTTTT.

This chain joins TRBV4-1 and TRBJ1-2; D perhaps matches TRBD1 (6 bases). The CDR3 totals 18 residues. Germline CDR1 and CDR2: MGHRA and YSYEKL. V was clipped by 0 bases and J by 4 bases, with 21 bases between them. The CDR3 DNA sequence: TGCGCCAGCAGCCAAGAGAGTATCGGGGACACCCCTTTCTATGGCTACACCTTC. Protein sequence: CASSQESIGDTPFYGYTF.

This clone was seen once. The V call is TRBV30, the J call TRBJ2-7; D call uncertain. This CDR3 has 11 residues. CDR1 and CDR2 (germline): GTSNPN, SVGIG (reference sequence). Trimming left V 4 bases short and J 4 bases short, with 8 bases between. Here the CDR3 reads CAWIDGYEQYF. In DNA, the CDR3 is TGTGCCTGGATAGACGGGTACGAGCAGTACTTC.